This section outlines one T cell receptor beta chain sequence together with its context. CDR1 is SNHLY and CDR2 is FYNNEI in the germline V gene. The CDR3 has 19 residues. Germline trimming cut 2 bases from V and 4 bases from J; bases unmatched to any gene: 19. This entry comes from a study of OX40 agonist ivuxolimab in advanced cancers. For the study at large: Prior therapy, whether anti-PD-1, anti-PD-L1 or anti-CTLA-4, was allowed, and 40% had some.

The table came from immunoSEQ multiplex PCR; TCRdb's copy has only in-frame clones and leaves some out. The data show roughly 53,000 clones, more than 70% seen once. The rearrangement uses TRBV2 and TRBJ1-1; 7 bases map to TRBD1. The source material was CD4+ or CD8+ T cells sorted from blood, sampled in a trial of the OX40 agonist ivuxolimab. The sequence was obtained from an adult with an advanced solid tumor such as melanoma, head and neck, liver or kidney cancer. CDR3 residues: CASSERPGQRGSRSTEAFF. In DNA form, the CDR3 reads TGTGCCAGCAGTGAAAGACCGGGACAGAGGGGCAGCCGTAGCACTGAAGCTTTCTTT.